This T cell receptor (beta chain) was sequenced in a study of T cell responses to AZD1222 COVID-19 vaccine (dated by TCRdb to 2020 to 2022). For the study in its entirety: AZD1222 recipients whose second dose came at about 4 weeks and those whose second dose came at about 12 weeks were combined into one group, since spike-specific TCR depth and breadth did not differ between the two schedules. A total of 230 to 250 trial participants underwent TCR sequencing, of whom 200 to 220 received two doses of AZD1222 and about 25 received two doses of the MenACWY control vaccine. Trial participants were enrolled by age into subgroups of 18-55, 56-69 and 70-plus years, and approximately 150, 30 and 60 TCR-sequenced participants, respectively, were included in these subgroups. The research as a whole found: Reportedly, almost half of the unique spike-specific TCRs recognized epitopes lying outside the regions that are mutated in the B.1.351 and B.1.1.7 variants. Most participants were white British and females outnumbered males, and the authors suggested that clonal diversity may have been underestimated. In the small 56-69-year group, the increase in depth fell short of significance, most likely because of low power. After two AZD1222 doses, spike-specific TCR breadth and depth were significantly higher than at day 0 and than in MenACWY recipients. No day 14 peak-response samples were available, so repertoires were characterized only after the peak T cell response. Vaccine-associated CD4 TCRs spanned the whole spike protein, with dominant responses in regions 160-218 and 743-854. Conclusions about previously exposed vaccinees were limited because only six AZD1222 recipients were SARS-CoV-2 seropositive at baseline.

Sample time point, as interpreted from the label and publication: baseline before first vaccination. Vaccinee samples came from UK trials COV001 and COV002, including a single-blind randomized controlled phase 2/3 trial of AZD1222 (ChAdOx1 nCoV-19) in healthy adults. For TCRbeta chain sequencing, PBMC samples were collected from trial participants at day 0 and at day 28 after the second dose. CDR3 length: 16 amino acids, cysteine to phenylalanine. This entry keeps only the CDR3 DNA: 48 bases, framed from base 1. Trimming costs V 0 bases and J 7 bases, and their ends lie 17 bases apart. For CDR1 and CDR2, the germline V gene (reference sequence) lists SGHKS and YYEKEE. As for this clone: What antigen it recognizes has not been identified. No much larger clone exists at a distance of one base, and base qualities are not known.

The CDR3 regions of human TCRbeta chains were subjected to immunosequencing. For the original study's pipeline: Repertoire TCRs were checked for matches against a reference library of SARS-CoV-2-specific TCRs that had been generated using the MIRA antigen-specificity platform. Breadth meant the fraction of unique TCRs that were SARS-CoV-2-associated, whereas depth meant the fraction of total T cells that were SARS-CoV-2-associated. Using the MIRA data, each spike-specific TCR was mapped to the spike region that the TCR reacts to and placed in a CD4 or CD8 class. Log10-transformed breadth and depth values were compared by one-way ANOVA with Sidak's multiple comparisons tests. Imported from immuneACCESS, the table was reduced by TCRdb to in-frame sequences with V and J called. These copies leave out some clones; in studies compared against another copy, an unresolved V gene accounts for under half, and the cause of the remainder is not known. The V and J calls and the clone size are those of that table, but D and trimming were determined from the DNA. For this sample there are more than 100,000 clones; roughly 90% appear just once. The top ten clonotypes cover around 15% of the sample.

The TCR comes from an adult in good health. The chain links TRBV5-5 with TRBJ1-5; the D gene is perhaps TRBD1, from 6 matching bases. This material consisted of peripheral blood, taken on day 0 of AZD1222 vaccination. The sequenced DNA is TGTGCCAGCAGCTTGGGACAGGTGATCGGCCCCCAGCCCCAGCATTTT. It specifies CASSLGQVIGPQPQHF.